A selection of T cell receptor beta chains follows, all from one sample in a study of blood T cell repertoires in COVID-19. Clones were read by immunoSEQ multiplex PCR, and TCRdb kept only the in-frame ones, dropping some. This sample has 250,000 to 350,000 clones; about 93% occur once, and the top ten carry 6% to 7%. Material: peripheral blood. The receptors originated from a woman aged 30 to 39 with COVID-19, enrolled during active disease. Both conserved end residues are part of each CDR3. D genes are given only for firm matches. A row's size may be missing; if present it is once, few, many or a size class.

clone_size j_call cdr3_length v_call d_call cdr3_aa cdr3_nt
NA TRBJ2-3 16 TRBV7-6 NA CASSLAPPGGTDTQYF TGTGCCAGCAGCTTAGCCCCACCGGGTGGCACAGATACGCAGTATTTT
NA TRBJ2-7 13 TRBV5-6 NA CASSLAANYEQYF TGTGCCAGCAGCTTAGCGGCTAACTACGAGCAGTACTTC
NA TRBJ2-1 12 TRBV10-3 NA CAIRTQGNEQFF TGTGCCATCAGGACCCAGGGCAATGAGCAGTTCTTC
NA TRBJ2-2 14 TRBV29-1 NA CSAGQQQDTGELFF TGCAGCGCCGGACAACAGCAGGACACCGGGGAGCTGTTTTTT
NA TRBJ2-5 14 TRBV27 NA CASSSHDTQETQYF TGTGCCAGCAGTTCACACGACACCCAAGAGACCCAGTACTTC
NA TRBJ1-1 13 TRBV5-6 NA CASSLVQDTEAFF TGTGCCAGCAGCTTGGTTCAGGACACTGAAGCTTTCTTT
NA TRBJ2-1 12 TRBV30 TRBD2 CASLAGVREQFF TGTGCCTCTTTAGCGGGAGTAAGGGAGCAGTTCTTC
NA TRBJ2-2 15 TRBV7-3 TRBD1 CASSAGQGGTGELFF TGTGCCAGCAGCGCCGGACAGGGCGGCACCGGGGAGCTGTTTTTT
NA TRBJ2-2 15 TRBV5-3 TRBD1 CARSLGHRGTGELFF TGTGCCAGAAGCTTGGGACACAGGGGAACCGGGGAGCTGTTTTTT
NA TRBJ1-6 15 TRBV6-5 NA CASSKEGGRGSPLHF TGTGCCAGCAGCAAGGAGGGCGGCCGCGGTTCACCCCTCCACTTT
NA TRBJ1-1 14 TRBV6-6 TRBD1 CASSPRTGATEAFF TGTGCCAGCAGTCCCCGGACAGGGGCAACTGAAGCTTTCTTT
once TRBJ2-1 18 TRBV6-6 NA CASSPNVGGVGSYNEQFF TGTGCCAGCAGTCCTAATGTAGGGGGAGTGGGCTCCTACAATGAGCAGTTCTTC
NA TRBJ1-5 14 TRBV30 NA CACGGETEGQPQHF TGTGCCTGTGGGGGGGAAACCGAGGGTCAGCCCCAGCATTTT
NA TRBJ2-7 13 TRBV7-9 NA CASSLAGTYEQYF TGTGCCAGCAGCCTTGCGGGTACCTACGAGCAGTACTTC
NA TRBJ2-5 15 TRBV6-6 NA CASSFRLDPPETQYF TGTGCCAGCAGTTTCCGACTAGACCCCCCCGAGACCCAGTACTTC
once TRBJ2-7 13 TRBV6-6 NA CASSRETGLEQYF TGTGCCAGCAGTCGCGAGACGGGTCTGGAGCAGTACTTC
NA TRBJ2-3 15 TRBV5-1 NA CASTLEGASTDTQYF TGCGCCAGCACCCTCGAGGGCGCGAGCACAGATACGCAGTATTTT
NA TRBJ1-1 13 TRBV29-1 NA CSVVETVNTEAFF TGCAGCGTTGTGGAGACGGTGAACACTGAAGCTTTCTTT
NA TRBJ2-2 16 TRBV9 NA CASSAPSGTYTGELFF TGTGCCAGCAGCGCCCCCAGCGGGACATACACCGGGGAGCTGTTTTTT
NA TRBJ1-5 13 TRBV7-9 NA CASSFAGGQPQHF TGTGCCAGCAGCTTCGCTGGAGGTCAGCCCCAGCATTTT
NA TRBJ1-5 13 TRBV5-5 NA CASSLSTYQPQHF TGTGCCAGCAGCTTGTCTACGTATCAGCCCCAGCATTTT
NA TRBJ2-2 12 TRBV29-1 NA CSVAGVTGELFF TGCAGCGTTGCCGGGGTTACCGGGGAGCTGTTTTTT
NA TRBJ1-1 10 TRBV30 NA CAWIRTEAFF TGTGCCTGGATTCGGACTGAAGCTTTCTTT
NA TRBJ1-4 16 TRBV19 NA CASSTPRIYTGEKLFF TGTGCCAGTAGCACCCCCAGGATCTATACTGGCGAAAAACTGTTTTTT
once TRBJ2-1 16 TRBV4-3 NA CASSQDLVKAGDEQFF TGCGCCAGCAGCCAAGATCTAGTCAAGGCGGGTGATGAGCAGTTCTTC